The rows below give T cell receptor beta chains drawn from one sample of a study of T cells expressing NK-cell markers. TCRdb re-called the 5' RACE reads and gives one entry per CDR3 protein, without DNA. The table lists 500,000 to 700,000 distinct CDR3 sequences. Sequenced: blood T cells: a sorted CD56 or NKG2C T cell subset, CD4+ or CD8+ T cells, or bulk PBMC T cells (not recorded which). The origin of the receptors is a man aged 18 to 30 in good health. CDR3s include the opening cysteine and the closing phenylalanine or tryptophan.

>TRBJ2-1|TRBV6-5
CASRTLAGNEQFF
>TRBJ2-4|TRBV12-3/TRBV12-4
CASTPGAEAKNIQYF
>TRBJ1-4|TRBV21-1
CASSNYAHSGVATNEKLFF
>TRBJ2-1|TRBV5-1
CASSLGGLASDEQFF
>TRBJ2-7|TRBV28
CASGLAGVEQYF
>TRBJ1-5|TRBV12-3/TRBV12-4
CASSHSGTANQPQHF
>TRBJ2-6|TRBV10-3
CAISESTGARSGANVLTF
>TRBJ2-2|TRBV10-3
CAISDQRQNTGELFF
>TRBJ1-2|TRBV7-3
CASSLRQGDGYTF
>TRBJ1-6|TRBV15
CATSRDRAGLNSPLHF
>TRBJ1-1|TRBV20-1
CSARDRTGASAFF
>TRBJ2-2|TRBV10-2
CASRGQGTGELFF
>TRBJ2-1|TRBV4-3
CASSQVATGMNEQFF
>TRBJ2-1|TRBV28
CASRQGLAVDYNEQFF
>TRBJ1-1|TRBV12-3/TRBV12-4
CASSLRTQNTEAFF
>TRBJ2-3|TRBV3-1
CASSQLPGQASTDTQYF
>TRBJ2-7|TRBV29-1
CSVGRDEIYEQYF
>TRBJ2-2|TRBV10-3
CAISAFSGRSGELFF
>TRBJ1-5|TRBV4-1
CASSQDRGDQPQHF
>TRBJ1-2|TRBV12-3/TRBV12-4
CASSFRGPSDGYTF
>TRBJ2-3|TRBV6-1
CASGTSQLTDTQYF
>TRBJ2-1|TRBV6-5
CASESGTDLYNEQFF
>TRBJ1-2|TRBV4-3
CASSQVVNRGDYGYTF
>TRBJ1-2|TRBV12-3/TRBV12-4
CASSLQRITHGYTF
>TRBJ2-1|TRBV12-3/TRBV12-4
CASSLVGLAGGNEQFF
>TRBJ2-7|TRBV7-9
CASSLISSYEQYF
>TRBJ1-1|TRBV7-6
CASSSWGRKNTEAFF
>TRBJ1-1|TRBV11-2
CASSQRGTLMNTEAFF
>TRBJ2-5|TRBV5-1
CASSLGIRDQETQYF
>TRBJ2-1|TRBV4-1
CASRGIPGQGIYNEQFF
>TRBJ2-5|TRBV5-1
CASSLGQKIQETQYF
>TRBJ1-2|TRBV12-3/TRBV12-4
CASSLRTGLMYYGYTF
>TRBJ1-4|TRBV10-3
CAISQQGTGEKLFF
>TRBJ2-1|TRBV24-1
CATSVGLAFGYNEQFF
>TRBJ2-3|TRBV21-1
CASSKSPPRLAPTTDTQYF